This TCR beta chain was found in a study of post-analysis software for immune sequencing data. Study as a whole: Disease trajectories encompassed relapsing-remitting, secondary progressive and progressive-relapsing multiple sclerosis. Points from the study as a whole: Patients had higher frequencies than controls of roughly five TRBV segments, including TRBV5-6, TRBV5-1 and TRBV20-1.

Unique molecular identifiers tagged the TCR beta cDNA libraries. TCRdb reanalysed the PCR reads using MiXCR and keeps one entry per CDR3 protein. The table includes hundreds of thousands of distinct CDR3 sequences, approximately 38% detected once. After removal of 5 bases from V and 7 bases from J, the junction contained 14 bases not matched to a gene. Germline V gene data show CDR1 as LGHNA and CDR2 as YNFKEQ. The CDR3 runs to 16 residues. This clonotype was seen only a few times. Its cognate antigen is unknown. Sequencing used blood. The V and J genes are TRBV4-2 and TRBJ2-3; 8 bases align to TRBD2. The TCR sequence derives from a girl aged 2-10 years with multiple sclerosis. The CDR3 protein is CASSFWTSPPSNTQYF. The DNA for the CDR3 is TGTGCCAGCAGCTTCTGGACTAGCCCACCGTCGAATACGCAGTATTTT.